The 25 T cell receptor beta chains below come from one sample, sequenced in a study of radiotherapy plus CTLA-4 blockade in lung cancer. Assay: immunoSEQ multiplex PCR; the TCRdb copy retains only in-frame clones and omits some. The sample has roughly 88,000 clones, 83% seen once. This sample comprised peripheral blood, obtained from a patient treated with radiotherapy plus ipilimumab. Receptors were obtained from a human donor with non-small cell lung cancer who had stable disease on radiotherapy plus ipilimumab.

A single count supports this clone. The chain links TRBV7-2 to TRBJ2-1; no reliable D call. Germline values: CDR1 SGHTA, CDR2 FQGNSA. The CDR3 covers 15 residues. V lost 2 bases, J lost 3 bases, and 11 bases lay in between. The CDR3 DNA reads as TGTGCCAGCAGCTTACGCGCCCGAGGCTACAATGAGCAGTTCTTC. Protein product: CASSLRARGYNEQFF.

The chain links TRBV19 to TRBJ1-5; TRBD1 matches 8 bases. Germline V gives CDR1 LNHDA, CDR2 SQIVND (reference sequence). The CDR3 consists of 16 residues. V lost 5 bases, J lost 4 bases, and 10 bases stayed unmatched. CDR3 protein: CASSPLGTGGNQPQHF. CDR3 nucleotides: TGTGCCAGTAGTCCTTTAGGAACAGGGGGTAATCAGCCCCAGCATTTT. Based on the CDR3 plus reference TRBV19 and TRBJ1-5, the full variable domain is DGGITQSPKYLFRKEGQNVTLSCEQNLNHDAMYWYRQDPGQGLRLIYYSQIVNDFQKGDIAEGYSVSREKKESFPLTVTSAQKNPTAFYLCASSPLGTGGNQPQHFGDGTRLSIL.

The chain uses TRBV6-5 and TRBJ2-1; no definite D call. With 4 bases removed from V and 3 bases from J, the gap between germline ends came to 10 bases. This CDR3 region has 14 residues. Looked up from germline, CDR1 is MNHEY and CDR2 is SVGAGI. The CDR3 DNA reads TGTGCCAGCAGTTCCCGGCAGCGCTACAATGAGCAGTTCTTC. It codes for CASSSRQRYNEQFF.

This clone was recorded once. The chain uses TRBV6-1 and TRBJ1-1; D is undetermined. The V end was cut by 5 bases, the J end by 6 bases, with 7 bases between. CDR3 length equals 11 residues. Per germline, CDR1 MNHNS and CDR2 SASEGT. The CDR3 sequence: CASSPFSEAFF. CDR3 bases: TGTGCCAGCAGTCCGTTCTCTGAAGCTTTCTTT.

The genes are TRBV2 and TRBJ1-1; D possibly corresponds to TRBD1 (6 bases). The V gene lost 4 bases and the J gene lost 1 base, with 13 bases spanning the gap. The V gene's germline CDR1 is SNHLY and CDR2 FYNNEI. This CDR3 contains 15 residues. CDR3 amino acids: CASSASTGANTEAFF. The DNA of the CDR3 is TGTGCCAGCAGTGCCTCGACAGGAGCGAACACTGAAGCTTTCTTT.

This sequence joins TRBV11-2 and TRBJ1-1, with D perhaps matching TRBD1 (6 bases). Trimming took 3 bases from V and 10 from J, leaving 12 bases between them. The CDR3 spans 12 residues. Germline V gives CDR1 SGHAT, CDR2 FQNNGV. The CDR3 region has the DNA TGTGCCAGCAGCTTGGGAGGGGGGGCAGCTTTCTTT. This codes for CASSLGGGAAFF.

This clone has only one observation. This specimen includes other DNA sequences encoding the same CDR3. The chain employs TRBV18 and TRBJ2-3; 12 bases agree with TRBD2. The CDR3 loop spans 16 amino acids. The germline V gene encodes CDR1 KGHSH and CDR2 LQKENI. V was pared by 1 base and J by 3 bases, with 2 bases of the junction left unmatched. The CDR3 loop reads CASSPRLAGGTDTQYF. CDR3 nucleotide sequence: TGTGCCAGCTCACCACGGCTAGCGGGGGGGACAGATACGCAGTATTTT.

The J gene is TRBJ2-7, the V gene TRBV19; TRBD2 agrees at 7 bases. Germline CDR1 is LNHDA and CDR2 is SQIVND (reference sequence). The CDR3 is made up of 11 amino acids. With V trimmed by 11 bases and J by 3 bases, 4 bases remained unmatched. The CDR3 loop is CAASGGYEQYF. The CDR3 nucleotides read TGTGCCGCGTCGGGAGGCTACGAGCAGTACTTC. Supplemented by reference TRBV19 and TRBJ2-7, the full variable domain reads DGGITQSPKYLFRKEGQNVTLSCEQNLNHDAMYWYRQDPGQGLRLIYYSQIVNDFQKGDIAEGYSVSREKKESFPLTVTSAQKNPTAFYLCAASGGYEQYFGPGTRLTVT.

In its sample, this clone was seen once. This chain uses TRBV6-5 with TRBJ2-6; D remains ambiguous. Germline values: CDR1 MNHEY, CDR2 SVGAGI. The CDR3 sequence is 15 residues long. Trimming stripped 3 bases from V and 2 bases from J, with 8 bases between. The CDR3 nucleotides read TGTGCCAGCAGTTATGGGGTAACTGGGGCCAACGTCCTGACTTTC. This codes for CASSYGVTGANVLTF.

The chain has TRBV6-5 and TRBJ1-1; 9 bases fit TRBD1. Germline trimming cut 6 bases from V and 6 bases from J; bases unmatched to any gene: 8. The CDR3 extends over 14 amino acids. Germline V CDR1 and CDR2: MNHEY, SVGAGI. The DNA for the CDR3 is TGTGCCAGCAGACAAAGGACAGGGGACCCTGAAGCTTTCTTT. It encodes CASRQRTGDPEAFF.

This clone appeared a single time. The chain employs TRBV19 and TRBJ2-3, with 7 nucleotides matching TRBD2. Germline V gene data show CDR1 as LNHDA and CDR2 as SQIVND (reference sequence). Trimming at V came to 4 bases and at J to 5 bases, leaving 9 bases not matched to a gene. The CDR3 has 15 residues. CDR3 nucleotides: TGTGCCAGTAGTAGTTCTAGCGGTTTCGGAGATACGCAGTATTTT. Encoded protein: CASSSSSGFGDTQYF.

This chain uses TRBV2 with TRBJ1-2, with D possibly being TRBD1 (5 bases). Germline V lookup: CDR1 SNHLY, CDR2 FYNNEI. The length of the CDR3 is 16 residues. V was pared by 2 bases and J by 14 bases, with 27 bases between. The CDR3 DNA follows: TGTGCCAGCAGTGAATATCGAAGTGGGGCCCAGGGACCAGAGACCTTC. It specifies CASSEYRSGAQGPETF.

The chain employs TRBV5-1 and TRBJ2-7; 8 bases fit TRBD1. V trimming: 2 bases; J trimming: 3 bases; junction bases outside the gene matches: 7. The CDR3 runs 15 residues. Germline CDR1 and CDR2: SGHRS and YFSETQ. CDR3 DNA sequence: TGCGCCAGCAGCTTCATACCGGGACAGGTCTACGAGCAGTACTTC. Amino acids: CASSFIPGQVYEQYF. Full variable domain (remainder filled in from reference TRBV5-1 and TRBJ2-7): KAGVTQTPRYLIKTRGQQVTLSCSPISGHRSVSWYQQTPGQGLQFLFEYFSETQRNKGNFPGRFSGRQFSNSRSEMNVSTLELGDSALYLCASSFIPGQVYEQYFGPGTRLTVT.

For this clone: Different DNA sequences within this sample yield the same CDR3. CDR3 DNA: TGCGCCAGCAGTGATTCTAGCGGCAATGAGCAGTTCTTC. Translated: CASSDSSGNEQFF. This rearrangement joins TRBV10-2 to TRBJ2-1; TRBD2 aligns across 7 bases. The V gene's germline CDR1 is WSHSY and CDR2 SAAADI. The CDR3 spans 13 residues. V dropped 3 bases and J dropped 6; count of bases not matched to a gene: 2.

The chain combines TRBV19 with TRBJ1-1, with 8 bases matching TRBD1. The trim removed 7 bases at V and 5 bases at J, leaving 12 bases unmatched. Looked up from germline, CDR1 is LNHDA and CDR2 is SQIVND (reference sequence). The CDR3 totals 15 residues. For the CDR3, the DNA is TGTGCCAGTACCCCAGACAGGGGAGGTTCGACTGAAGCTTTCTTT. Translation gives CASTPDRGGSTEAFF. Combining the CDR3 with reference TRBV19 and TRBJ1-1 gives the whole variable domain DGGITQSPKYLFRKEGQNVTLSCEQNLNHDAMYWYRQDPGQGLRLIYYSQIVNDFQKGDIAEGYSVSREKKESFPLTVTSAQKNPTAFYLCASTPDRGGSTEAFFGQGTRLTVV.

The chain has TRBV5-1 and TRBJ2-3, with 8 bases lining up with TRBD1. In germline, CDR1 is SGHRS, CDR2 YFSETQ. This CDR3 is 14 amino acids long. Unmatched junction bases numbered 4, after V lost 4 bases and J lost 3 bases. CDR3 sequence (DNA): TGCGCCAGCAGCCCCTACAGGGGGACAGATACGCAGTATTTT. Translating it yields CASSPYRGTDTQYF. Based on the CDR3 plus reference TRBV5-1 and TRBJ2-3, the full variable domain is KAGVTQTPRYLIKTRGQQVTLSCSPISGHRSVSWYQQTPGQGLQFLFEYFSETQRNKGNFPGRFSGRQFSNSRSEMNVSTLELGDSALYLCASSPYRGTDTQYFGPGTRLTVL.

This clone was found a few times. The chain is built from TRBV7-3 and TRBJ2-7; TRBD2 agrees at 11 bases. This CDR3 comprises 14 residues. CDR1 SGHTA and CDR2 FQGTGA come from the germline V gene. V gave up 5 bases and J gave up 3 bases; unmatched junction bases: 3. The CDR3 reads CASSPGTSGYEQYF. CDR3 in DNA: TGTGCCAGCAGCCCGGGGACTAGCGGCTACGAGCAGTACTTC.

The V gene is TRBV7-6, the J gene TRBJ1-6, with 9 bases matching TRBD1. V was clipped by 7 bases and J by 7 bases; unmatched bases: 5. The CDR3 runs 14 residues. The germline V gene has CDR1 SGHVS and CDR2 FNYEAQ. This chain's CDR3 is CASTSGQGNSPLHF. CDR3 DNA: TGTGCCAGCACCTCGGGACAGGGAAATTCACCCCTCCACTTT.

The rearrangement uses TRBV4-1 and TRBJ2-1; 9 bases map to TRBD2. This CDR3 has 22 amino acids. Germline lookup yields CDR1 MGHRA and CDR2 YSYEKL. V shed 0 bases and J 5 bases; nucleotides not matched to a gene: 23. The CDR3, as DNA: TGCGCCAGCAGCCAAGAGGGATGGGACGGTGGATATGTAGCGGGAGAGGACAATGAGCAGTTCTTC. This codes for CASSQEGWDGGYVAGEDNEQFF.

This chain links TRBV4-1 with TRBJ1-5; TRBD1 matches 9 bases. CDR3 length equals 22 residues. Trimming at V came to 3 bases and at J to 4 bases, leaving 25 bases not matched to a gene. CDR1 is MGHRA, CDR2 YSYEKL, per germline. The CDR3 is CASSQYPRWTGEESLTNQPQHF. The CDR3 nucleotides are TGCGCCAGCAGCCAGTATCCACGGTGGACAGGGGAAGAAAGCCTTACTAATCAGCCCCAGCATTTT.

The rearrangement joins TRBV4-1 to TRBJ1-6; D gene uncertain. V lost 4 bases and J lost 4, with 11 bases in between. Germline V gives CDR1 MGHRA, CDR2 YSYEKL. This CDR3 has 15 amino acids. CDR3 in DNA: TGCGCCAGCAGCCCTTATCTGATTTATAATTCACCCCTCCACTTT. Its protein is CASSPYLIYNSPLHF.

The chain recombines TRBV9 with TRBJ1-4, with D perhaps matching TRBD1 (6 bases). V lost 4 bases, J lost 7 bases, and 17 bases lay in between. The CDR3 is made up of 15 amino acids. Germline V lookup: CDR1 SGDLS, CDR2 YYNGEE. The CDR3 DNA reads TGTGCCAGCAGCCCTGGAGTCAGGGGCCTTGAAAAACTGTTTTTT. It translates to CASSPGVRGLEKLFF.

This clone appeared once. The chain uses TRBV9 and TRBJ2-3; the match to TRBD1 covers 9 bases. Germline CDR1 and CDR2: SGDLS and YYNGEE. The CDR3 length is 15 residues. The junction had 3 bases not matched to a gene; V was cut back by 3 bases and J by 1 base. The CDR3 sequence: CASSARDRGTDTQYF. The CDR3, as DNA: TGTGCCAGCAGCGCCCGGGACAGGGGCACAGATACGCAGTATTTT.

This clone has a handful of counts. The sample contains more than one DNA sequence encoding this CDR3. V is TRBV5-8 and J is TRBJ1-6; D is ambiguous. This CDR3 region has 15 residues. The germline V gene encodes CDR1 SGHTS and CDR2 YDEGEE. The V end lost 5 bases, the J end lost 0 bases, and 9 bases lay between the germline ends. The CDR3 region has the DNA TGTGCCAGCAGTCCCAGGAGCTCCTATAATTCACCCCTCCACTTT. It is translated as CASSPRSSYNSPLHF.

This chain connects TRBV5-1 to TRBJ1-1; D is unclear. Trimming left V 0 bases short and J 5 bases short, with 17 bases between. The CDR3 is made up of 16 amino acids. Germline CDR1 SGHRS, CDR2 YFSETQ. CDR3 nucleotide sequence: TGCGCCAGCAGCTTGGCCCTCACCCCGGGAGGGACTGAAGCTTTCTTT. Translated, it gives CASSLALTPGGTEAFF. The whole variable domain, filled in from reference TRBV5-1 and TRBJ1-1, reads KAGVTQTPRYLIKTRGQQVTLSCSPISGHRSVSWYQQTPGQGLQFLFEYFSETQRNKGNFPGRFSGRQFSNSRSEMNVSTLELGDSALYLCASSLALTPGGTEAFFGQGTRLTVV.